The TCR beta chain under discussion was sequenced for a study of T-cell memory formation after mild COVID-19. Study at large: Clusters of TCRs were largely donor specific.

The CDR3 extends over 14 amino acids. Germline-derived CDR1 and CDR2 are SGDLS and YYNGEE. 5'RACE with constant-segment primers yielded barcoded, UMI-tagged TCR alpha and TCR beta cDNA libraries. One entry per CDR3 protein, called by TCRdb with MiXCR from the 5' RACE reads. Of roughly 250,000 distinct CDR3 sequences in the sample, 16% were seen once. As for this clonotype: One junction end does not reproduce the germline sequence, and a read error may be involved.

This chain joins TRBV9 and TRBJ2-3, with 9 bases that match TRBD2. The receptor's source is a man in his late teens or twenties who had mild COVID-19 (a few samples of this study predate the infection). Cell type and time point are not known. Sequenced material: PBMCs or a T cell subset sorted from them (not recorded which). CDR3 bases: TGTGCCAGCAGCGCCGGGACTAGCAGAGATACGCAGTATTTT. Its protein product is CASSAGTSRDTQYF.